This T cell receptor beta chain appears in the sequencing data of a study of identical twins. Findings and limits, study-wide: Models underestimated out-of-frame TCR alpha sharing in monozygotic twins. Insertions were fewer in abundant cord blood beta clonotypes, whereas memory repertoires showed none of this pattern. Partial confounding of zero-insertion analyses by invariant MAIT and iNKT cells was possible.

The CDR3 runs 14 residues. V was clipped by 4 bases and J by 3 bases, with 13 bases between them. CDR1 SGDLS and CDR2 YYNGEE come from the germline V gene. A universal primer site was incorporated via template switching, and the cDNA contained unique molecular identifiers. Each CDR3 protein gets one entry after TCRdb re-called the 5' RACE reads with MiXCR. The sample carries approximately 220,000 distinct CDR3 sequences, around 8% recorded once. With respect to this clonotype: Its matching antigen is unknown.

This sample was also put to use in a study of yellow fever vaccine responses in identical twins.

The specimen sequenced was memory (CD45RO+) T cells sorted from blood. The gene calls are TRBV9 and TRBJ2-5; TRBD2 might be the D (6 bases). This receptor was obtained from a woman aged 18-30 years in good health. The CDR3 region is CASSIGTHEETQYF. CDR3 in DNA: TGTGCCAGCAGCATCGGGACTCACGAAGAGACCCAGTACTTC.